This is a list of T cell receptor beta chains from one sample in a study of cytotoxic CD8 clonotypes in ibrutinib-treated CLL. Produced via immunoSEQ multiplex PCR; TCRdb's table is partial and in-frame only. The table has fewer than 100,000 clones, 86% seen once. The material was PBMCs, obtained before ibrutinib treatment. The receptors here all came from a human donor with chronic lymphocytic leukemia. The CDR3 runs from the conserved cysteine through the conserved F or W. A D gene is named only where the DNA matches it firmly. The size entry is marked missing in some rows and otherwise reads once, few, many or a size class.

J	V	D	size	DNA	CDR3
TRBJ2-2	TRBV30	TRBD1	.	TGTGCCTGGCATCCCCTCGGCCCGTTACAGGGGGCAACCGGGGAGCTGTTTTTT	CAWHPLGPLQGATGELFF
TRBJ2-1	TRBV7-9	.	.	TGTGCCAGCAGCTTTGATCGTAATACTCGCTCCTACAATGAGCAGTTCTTC	CASSFDRNTRSYNEQFF
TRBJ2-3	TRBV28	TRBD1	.	TGTGCCAGCAGTCGTCGACAGGGGGTAGGCACAGATACGCAGTATTTT	CASSRRQGVGTDTQYF
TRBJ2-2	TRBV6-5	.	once	TGTGCCAGCAGTTACTCGACGGGAAACACCGGGGAGCTGTTTTTT	CASSYSTGNTGELFF
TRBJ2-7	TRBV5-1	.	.	TGCGCCAGCAGCTTGGCCTGGACAGATGTCAACGAGCAGTACTTC	CASSLAWTDVNEQYF
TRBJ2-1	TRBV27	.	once	TGTGCCAGCAGTTTATCCGTCGGTCAACTAGTATGGCACAATGAGCAGTTCTTC	CASSLSVGQLVWHNEQFF
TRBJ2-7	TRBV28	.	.	TGTGCCAGCAGTCTCCCCGGGCCGGACTCCTACGAGCAGTACTTC	CASSLPGPDSYEQYF
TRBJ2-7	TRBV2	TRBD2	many	TGTGCCAGCAGTGAAACTAGCGCCTCCTACGAGCAGTACTTC	CASSETSASYEQYF
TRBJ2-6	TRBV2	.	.	TGTGCCAGCAGTGAATTGGACCGGAGATCTGGGGCCAACGTCCTGACTTTC	CASSELDRRSGANVLTF
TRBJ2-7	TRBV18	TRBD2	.	TGTGCCAGCTCACCAGGTGCGGGGGGCAGCTACGAGCAGTACTTC	CASSPGAGGSYEQYF
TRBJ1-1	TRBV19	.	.	TGTGCCAGTAGTGACCTAAGGAACACTGAAGCTTTCTTT	CASSDLRNTEAFF
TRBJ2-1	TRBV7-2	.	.	TGTGCCAGCAGCTTAAAAGTGAGGACCAATGAGCAGTTCTTC	CASSLKVRTNEQFF